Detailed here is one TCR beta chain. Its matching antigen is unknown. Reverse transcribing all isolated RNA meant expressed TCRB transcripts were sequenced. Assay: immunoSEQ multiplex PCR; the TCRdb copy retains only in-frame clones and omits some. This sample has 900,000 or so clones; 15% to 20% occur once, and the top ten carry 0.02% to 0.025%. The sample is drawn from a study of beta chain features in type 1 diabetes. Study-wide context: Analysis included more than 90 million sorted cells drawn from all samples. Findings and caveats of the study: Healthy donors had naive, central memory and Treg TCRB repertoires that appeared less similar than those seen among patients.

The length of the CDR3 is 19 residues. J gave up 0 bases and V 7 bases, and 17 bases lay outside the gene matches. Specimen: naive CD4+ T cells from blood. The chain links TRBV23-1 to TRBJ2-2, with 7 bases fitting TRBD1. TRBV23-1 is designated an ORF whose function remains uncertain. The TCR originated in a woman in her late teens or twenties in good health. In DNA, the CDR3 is TGCGCCAGCACCCTCCGAGACAGGGTTAGCGCCCCGAACACCGGGGAGCTGTTTTTT. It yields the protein CASTLRDRVSAPNTGELFF.